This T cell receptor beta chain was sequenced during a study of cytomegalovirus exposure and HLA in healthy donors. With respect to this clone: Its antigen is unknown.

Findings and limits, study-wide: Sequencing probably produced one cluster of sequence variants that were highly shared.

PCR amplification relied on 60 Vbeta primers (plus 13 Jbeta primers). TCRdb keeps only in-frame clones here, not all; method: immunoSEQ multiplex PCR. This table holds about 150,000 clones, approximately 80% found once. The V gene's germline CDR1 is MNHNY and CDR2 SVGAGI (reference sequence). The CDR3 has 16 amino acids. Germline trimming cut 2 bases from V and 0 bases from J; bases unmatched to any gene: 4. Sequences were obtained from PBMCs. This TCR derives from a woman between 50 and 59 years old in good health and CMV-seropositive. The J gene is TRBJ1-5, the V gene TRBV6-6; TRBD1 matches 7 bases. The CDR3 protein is CASSYQGQISNQPQHF. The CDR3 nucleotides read TGTGCCAGCAGTTACCAGGGACAGATTAGCAATCAGCCCCAGCATTTT.